The clone carrying this T cell receptor beta chain was counted a single time. Antigen unknown. The entry originates in a study of OX40 agonist ivuxolimab in advanced cancers. Overall study: Ivuxolimab is an agonistic anti-OX40 (CD134) antibody, and patients were treated with it. Ivuxolimab was delivered to patients intravenously every 2 weeks at doses spanning 0.01 to 10 mg/kg. A mean age of roughly 66 years, range roughly 23 to 85, was recorded, and 82.7% were male. Study conclusions and caveats: Expanded peripheral T cell antigen specificity was not determined.

Sequencing used immunoSEQ multiplex PCR; TCRdb keeps in-frame clones, though not all of them. The data show about 76,000 clones, around 84% seen once. Trimming cost V 7 bases and J 6 bases, with 9 bases left between them. Germline V CDR1 and CDR2: LNHDA, SQIVND (reference sequence). The CDR3 loop spans 11 amino acids. This material consisted of CD4+ or CD8+ T cells sorted from blood, taken in a trial of the OX40 agonist ivuxolimab. V and J are TRBV19 and TRBJ1-2; D remains ambiguous. This TCR came from an adult with an advanced solid tumor such as melanoma, head and neck, liver or kidney cancer. In DNA, the CDR3 is TGTGCCAGTAACTATCTAGATGGCTACACCTTC. This sequence encodes CASNYLDGYTF. The entire variable domain, with the rest obtained from reference TRBV19 and TRBJ1-2, is as follows: DGGITQSPKYLFRKEGQNVTLSCEQNLNHDAMYWYRQDPGQGLRLIYYSQIVNDFQKGDIAEGYSVSREKKESFPLTVTSAQKNPTAFYLCASNYLDGYTFGSGTRLTVV.